This TCR beta chain was obtained from a study of blood T cell repertoires in COVID-19 (dated by TCRdb to the early 2020s). For the study in its entirety: The collaborator samples originated in the United States, Italy and Spain and spanned the acute and convalescent phases of COVID-19. The material from the prospective study consisted of cDNA or gDNA derived from T cells, B-cell-depleted T cells, or PBMCs. Deeply sampled blood TCRbeta repertoires from subjects exposed to, actively infected with, or recovered from COVID-19 were included in the dataset. The repertoires were released in a freely available public database meant as a resource for research on the immune response to SARS-CoV-2. The samples were drawn from the first 160 participants of the ongoing ImmuneRACE study and from 950 to 1,500 subjects provided by 6 global collaborators. Sample metadata almost always included a de-identified subject ID, COVID-19 status, age in years and sex. Where available, HLA class I and class II types were taken from metadata supplied by the sample provider and were not determined by assay-based typing. Study-level results and caveats: How much clinical and demographic metadata was included differed by source and by participant, and the metadata was provided uncurated.

Of note for this clone: Its antigen is not yet known. There are no base qualities to consult, and no much larger clone falls within one base.

The immunoSEQ Assay, a bias-controlled multiplex PCR, was used to amplify TCRbeta CDR3 regions from genomic DNA. The paper's processing steps were these. The number of nucleated cells in each sample was estimated by amplification of reference gene primers within the assay. Sequence reads were collapsed and filtered to measure the absolute abundance of every unique TCRbeta CDR3 rearrangement. For each sample, productive Simpson clonality was calculated as the square root of Simpson's diversity index over productive rearrangements. In its TCRdb copy, this immuneACCESS table keeps in-frame sequences only and misses some clones. Where compared with another copy, unresolved V genes explain less than half of these, and the others have no known cause. The V and J calls and clone size come from that table; D and trimming were worked out from the DNA. The sample contains 83,000 or so clones, around 87% of them found a single time. The ten largest clonotypes hold 8% of the sample.

Whole blood was collected in K2EDTA tubes by collaborating institutions according to the institutions' own protocols. Collaborator samples were shipped for TCRbeta analysis as frozen whole blood, isolated PBMCs, or DNA extracted from either sample type. There are 14 amino acids in the CDR3, from cysteine to phenylalanine inclusive. Only CDR3 DNA is held: 42 bases, read in frame from base 1. CDR1 MNHEY and CDR2 SVGAGI were looked up in the germline V gene. Trimming removed 7 bases from V and 4 bases from J, leaving 16 bases between the germline ends. Material: peripheral blood. Recombination connected TRBV6-5 to TRBJ1-2; TRBD1 could be the D gene, as 5 bases match. The receptor was derived from an elderly man with active or convalescent COVID-19. CDR3 sequence: CASTLDRSLYGYTF. The nucleotide sequence reads as follows: TGTGCCAGCACCTTAGACAGATCCCTCTATGGCTACACCTTC.